The rows below give T cell receptor beta chains drawn from one sample of a study of blood T cell repertoires in COVID-19. Data came from immunoSEQ multiplex PCR; TCRdb stores just in-frame clones and leaves some out. The table includes about 410,000 clones, about 92% detected once. Specimen: PBMCs or T cells enriched from blood (not recorded which). Receptor source: a man in his late teens or twenties who had recovered from COVID-19. Each CDR3 is given with its conserved first and last residue. A D gene is named only where the DNA matches it firmly. Size is omitted from some rows. Given values are once, few, many or a class for expanded clones.

V gene	J gene	clone size	D gene	CDR3 DNA	CDR3 protein
TRBV6-6	TRBJ2-3	NA	NA	TGTGCCAGCAGCCCGACCACTAGATCCGATACGCAGTATTTT	CASSPTTRSDTQYF
TRBV2	TRBJ1-2	NA	TRBD1	TGTGCCAGCAGTGAACGGCCCTTAATGCCGGGACAGGGAACCTTC	CASSERPLMPGQGTF
TRBV18	TRBJ2-5	NA	NA	TGTGCCAGCTCACCGACATGGACAGCGAAAGAGACCCAGTACTTC	CASSPTWTAKETQYF
TRBV7-3	TRBJ2-2	NA	TRBD2	TGTGCCAGCAGCGTCGTGGGCGGGAGACTCGCCGGGGAGCTGTTTTTT	CASSVVGGRLAGELFF
TRBV6-5	TRBJ1-2	NA	TRBD1	TGTGCCAGCAGGTCCTCAGGGGGCTCTAGGGGCTACACCTTC	CASRSSGGSRGYTF
TRBV28	TRBJ2-1	many	TRBD2	TGTGCCAGCAGTCCAAACCCCGGGACTAGCGGGGGCAATGAGCAGTTCTTC	CASSPNPGTSGGNEQFF
TRBV2	TRBJ2-7	NA	NA	TGTGCCAGCGGTATCCAGGGACTTCCCGAGCAGTACTTC	CASGIQGLPEQYF
TRBV5-4	TRBJ2-2	NA	TRBD2	TGTGCCACCGGGGGGGGACAAAAGAACACCGGGGAGCTGTTTTTT	CATGGGQKNTGELFF
TRBV14	TRBJ1-4	NA	NA	TGTGCCAGCAGCCGGGGAGGGTTTATTGAAAAACTGTTTTTT	CASSRGGFIEKLFF
TRBV2	TRBJ1-5	NA	NA	TGTGCCGCGGGCCGAGGTAGCAATCAGCCCCAGCATTTT	CAAGRGSNQPQHF
TRBV19	TRBJ1-3	NA	TRBD1	TGTGCCAAGACAGGGGGAAGGGGAAACACCATATATTTT	CAKTGGRGNTIYF
TRBV6-6	TRBJ1-4	NA	TRBD1	TGTGCCAGCAGTTGGACAGGGCTAGAAGAAAAACTGTTTTTT	CASSWTGLEEKLFF
TRBV28	TRBJ2-1	NA	TRBD2	TGTGCCAGCAAACTAGCGGGATACAATGAGCAGTTCTTC	CASKLAGYNEQFF
TRBV5-1	TRBJ2-5	NA	TRBD1	TGCGCCAGCAGCTTGGACGACAGGGGAATGGAGACCCAGTACTTC	CASSLDDRGMETQYF
TRBV11-2	TRBJ1-2	NA	NA	TGTGCCAGCAGCTCCAGCCTAGGTGGCTACACCTTC	CASSSSLGGYTF
TRBV30	TRBJ1-2	NA	NA	TGTGCCTGGAGTGTTGCACAGGGCTATGGCTACACCTTC	CAWSVAQGYGYTF
TRBV6-5	TRBJ1-2	once	NA	TGTGCCAGCAGGGGGGCCACTAACTATGGCTACACCTTC	CASRGATNYGYTF
TRBV28	TRBJ1-6	NA	NA	TGTGCCAGCAGACGGACCGGACTAAGGGATTCACCCCTCCACTTT	CASRRTGLRDSPLHF
TRBV2	TRBJ1-5	NA	NA	TGTGCCAGCAGTGAATTGGGGCAGACTTCCAATCAGCCCCAGCATTTT	CASSELGQTSNQPQHF
TRBV13	TRBJ2-2	once	TRBD2	TGTGCCAGCAGCGACAGCGGGAGTGGCCCCGGGGAGCTGTTTTTT	CASSDSGSGPGELFF
TRBV10-3	TRBJ2-2	NA	TRBD2	TGTGCCATCAGTGGAGGGACTAGCGGGGTCACCGGGGAGCTGTTTTTT	CAISGGTSGVTGELFF
TRBV9	TRBJ1-2	NA	TRBD1	TGTGCCAGCAGCCCTACCGACAGGGTCCATGGCTACACCTTC	CASSPTDRVHGYTF
TRBV20-1	TRBJ2-7	few	TRBD2	TGCAGTGCTAGTCCTAGCGGGTTGGGGTACGAGCAGTACTTC	CSASPSGLGYEQYF
TRBV5-4	TRBJ1-4	NA	TRBD1	TGTGCCAGCAGCCTCCCGACAGGGGGAGAAGAAAAACTGTTTTTT	CASSLPTGGEEKLFF
TRBV3-1/TRBV3-2	TRBJ2-3	NA	TRBD2	TGTGCCAGCAGCCAATTCCCCGGGACTAGCGGGGACACAGATACGCAGTATTTT	CASSQFPGTSGDTDTQYF
TRBV4-2	TRBJ1-4	NA	NA	TGTGCCAGCAGCCAACGCGAGGGGGACGGAGGCGAAAAACTGTTTTTT	CASSQREGDGGEKLFF
TRBV13	TRBJ2-3	NA	NA	TGTGCCAGCAGCCCTCCAGGGGTGATTGGGACAGATACGCAGTATTTT	CASSPPGVIGTDTQYF
TRBV5-4	TRBJ2-1	NA	TRBD2	TGTGCCTCGTCGGGGGTAGCGGGAGGAACAACCTACAATGAGCAGTTCTTC	CASSGVAGGTTYNEQFF
TRBV5-8	TRBJ1-2	NA	TRBD1	TGTGCCAGCAGCCGTACCCCTTCGACAGGGAACTATGGCTACACCTTC	CASSRTPSTGNYGYTF
TRBV6-5	TRBJ1-1	NA	NA	TGTGCCAGCAGAAGCGGGAAGACTGAAGCTTTCTTT	CASRSGKTEAFF
TRBV7-9	TRBJ2-7	NA	TRBD1	TGTGCCAGTTCTTTCACAGGGGGCCCACCCTACGAGCAGTACTTC	CASSFTGGPPYEQYF
TRBV28	TRBJ1-1	NA	NA	TGTGCCAGCAGTTTATTGCAGGGGTCCAATATGAACACTGAAGCTTTCTTT	CASSLLQGSNMNTEAFF
TRBV6-2/TRBV6-3	TRBJ2-1	few	TRBD2	TGTGCCAGCAGTATAAGCGGGGGGGCCTACAATGAGCAGTTCTTC	CASSISGGAYNEQFF
TRBV6-5	TRBJ1-2	NA	TRBD1	TGTGCCAGCAGTCTTGGGACAGGGGAGGGGCATGGCTACACCTTC	CASSLGTGEGHGYTF
TRBV7-2	TRBJ2-7	once	TRBD1	TGTGCCAGCATCCAAATCCCGACAGGGAACGAGCAGTACTTC	CASIQIPTGNEQYF
TRBV7-9	TRBJ2-1	NA	TRBD1	TGTGCCAGCAGCAGGGACAGGGGGAGGAATGAGCAGTTCTTC	CASSRDRGRNEQFF
TRBV20-1	TRBJ2-3	few	NA	TGCAGTGCCCCCAAGGGGCCGCAGTATTTT	CSAPKGPQYF
TRBV7-3	TRBJ1-2	NA	NA	TGTGCCAGCAGCCCAACCGCAGGTGTGGGTGGCTACACCTTC	CASSPTAGVGGYTF
TRBV27	TRBJ1-6	few	TRBD1	TGTGCCAGCAGATACAGGGGTTCCTATAATTCACCCCTCCACTTT	CASRYRGSYNSPLHF
TRBV12-3/TRBV12-4	TRBJ2-4	NA	TRBD1	TGTGCCAGCAGTTTGACAGGGGGCGTTTTAAACTTC	CASSLTGGVLNF
TRBV5-5	TRBJ1-2	NA	TRBD1	TGTGCCAGCAGCCTCGGAGGGGGCTCTGGCTACACCTTC	CASSLGGGSGYTF
TRBV5-1	TRBJ2-3	NA	NA	TGCGCCAGCAGCTTGTGGAGTATTATGACAGATGGAACAGATACGCAGTATTTT	CASSLWSIMTDGTDTQYF
TRBV30	TRBJ2-6	few	TRBD1	TGTGCCTGGGGACAGGGGACTGGGGCCAACGTCCTGACTTTC	CAWGQGTGANVLTF
TRBV5-4	TRBJ2-7	NA	NA	TGTGCCACCAAAGGACAGAACTCCTACGAGCAGTACTTC	CATKGQNSYEQYF
TRBV21-1	TRBJ1-2	once	NA	TGTGCCAGCAGCAAAGAAGGGGACAGGGGGCAAGGCTACACCTTC	CASSKEGDRGQGYTF
TRBV5-1	TRBJ1-2	NA	NA	TGCGCCAGCAGCTTGGGGCAGGCATCCTATGGCTACACCTTC	CASSLGQASYGYTF
TRBV9	TRBJ2-5	NA	TRBD2	TGTGCCAGCAGCGTAGCTAGCGGGGGGACGGAGACCCAGTACTTC	CASSVASGGTETQYF
TRBV27	TRBJ2-7	once	TRBD1	TGTGCCAGCAGTTTCCGGGGCGGACAGGGGTGGTCCTACGAGCAGTACTTC	CASSFRGGQGWSYEQYF
TRBV5-1	TRBJ1-1	NA	TRBD1	TGCGCCAGCAGCTTGGTGACAGGGGGGCTCACTGAAGCTTTCTTT	CASSLVTGGLTEAFF
TRBV3-1/TRBV3-2	TRBJ1-5	NA	NA	TGTGCCAGCAGCCAAGATAGCGGCAGTCCCCAGCCCCAGCATTTT	CASSQDSGSPQPQHF
TRBV19	TRBJ1-2	NA	TRBD1	TGTGCCAGTAGTATAACCCACTCGACAGGGGGATATGGCTACACCTTC	CASSITHSTGGYGYTF
TRBV12-3/TRBV12-4	TRBJ1-1	NA	NA	TGTGCCAGCAGAGACGGGGGGAACACTGAAGCTTTCTTT	CASRDGGNTEAFF
TRBV28	TRBJ1-3	few	NA	TGTGCCAGCAGTTCGACAGCCTTCTCTGGAAACACCATATATTTT	CASSSTAFSGNTIYF
TRBV5-6	TRBJ2-7	NA	NA	TGTGCCAGCAGCGATGCCGGACAATCCTACGAGCAGTACTTC	CASSDAGQSYEQYF
TRBV28	TRBJ1-1	NA	NA	TGTGCCAGCAGTTTACAGGTGGAGAACACTGAAGCTTTCTTT	CASSLQVENTEAFF
TRBV6-5	TRBJ1-2	NA	TRBD1	TGTGCCAGCAGCCCCGGGACAGGGAACTATGGCTACACCTTC	CASSPGTGNYGYTF
TRBV2	TRBJ1-4	NA	TRBD1	TGTGCCAGCAGTGGGGCCGGGACAGGGGCGAAAAATGAAAAACTGTTTTTT	CASSGAGTGAKNEKLFF